Listed here are 31 T cell receptor beta chains from one sample, sequenced in a study of prognosis after radiotherapy for stage I lung cancer. The study amplified the TCR beta CDR3 region from genomic DNA. This amplification was carried out by two rounds of multiplex PCR. With primers specific to each TRBV and TRBJ gene, the first-round PCR was performed. TCRdb reprocessed the multiplex PCR reads via MiXCR and lists one record per CDR3 protein. The table shows more than 25,000 distinct CDR3 sequences, with about 29% occurring only once. Sequencing was performed on PBMCs, taken before or after stereotactic body radiation therapy (not recorded which). Receptor source: a donor over 45 with non-small cell lung cancer.

This clonotype was seen ten or more times. V usage is TRBV24-1 and J usage is TRBJ2-3, with 7 nucleotides matching TRBD2. The CDR3 consists of 18 residues. Germline V gene lookup returns CDR1 KGHDR and CDR2 SFDVKD. The trim removed 3 bases at V and 0 bases at J, leaving 11 bases unmatched. This chain's CDR3 is CATSDPDWERGSTDTQYF. DNA for the CDR3: TGTGCCACCAGTGATCCTGACTGGGAGCGGGGTAGCACAGATACGCAGTATTTT.

This chain joins TRBV18 and TRBJ1-1; D is perhaps TRBD1 (6 bases). This CDR3 has 14 amino acids. The ends were cut back, 2 bases at V and 5 bases at J, with 12 bases in the middle. Per the germline V gene, CDR1 is KGHSH and CDR2 is LQKENI. As DNA, the CDR3 is TGTGCCAGCTCACCAGGGGGGGCAGGAACTGAAGCTTTCTTT. It encodes CASSPGGAGTEAFF.

This clonotype has ten or more counts. The chain links TRBV20-1 to TRBJ1-2; D unresolved. Germline values: CDR1 DFQATT, CDR2 SNEGSKA (reference sequence). Trimming cost V 2 bases and J 0 bases, with 10 bases left between them. This CDR3 has 14 amino acids. In nucleotides, the CDR3 is TGCAGTGCTAGAACCACATTAGCTAACTATGGCTACACCTTC. Its translation is CSARTTLANYGYTF.

This clonotype was seen ten or more times. The V call is TRBV6-1, the J call TRBJ1-2, with 10 positions matching TRBD1. V was clipped by 5 bases and J by 4 bases; unmatched bases: 10. There are 16 residues in the CDR3. Germline V CDR1 and CDR2: MNHNS, SASEGT. CDR3 in amino acids: CASSPRTGGRGYGYTF. CDR3 sequence (DNA): TGTGCCAGCAGTCCACGGACAGGGGGTAGGGGCTATGGCTACACCTTC.

This clonotype was found many times. The J gene is TRBJ2-7, the V gene TRBV6-1, with 16 bases lining up with TRBD2. The length of the CDR3 is 15 residues. V was clipped by 5 bases and J by 7 bases; unmatched bases: 5. Germline V gives CDR1 MNHNS, CDR2 SASEGT. The CDR3 sequence is CASSPGLAGGREQYF. DNA of the CDR3: TGTGCCAGCAGTCCGGGACTAGCGGGAGGGAGGGAGCAGTACTTC.

This clonotype was detected ten times or more. V is TRBV6-2 or TRBV6-3 and J is TRBJ2-7; no clear D. From germline, CDR1 is MNHEY and CDR2 SVGEGT. Trimming took 2 bases from V and 2 from J, leaving 13 bases between them. CDR3 length equals 15 residues. The DNA of the CDR3 is TGTGCCAGCAGTTACGAGTTGGGTCAGACCTACGAGCAGTACTTC. It yields the protein CASSYELGQTYEQYF.

This clonotype was seen repeatedly, ten times or more. The rearrangement uses TRBV28 and TRBJ2-5; D is unresolved. Trimming took 6 bases from V and 2 from J, leaving 16 bases between them. CDR1 and CDR2 (germline): MDHEN, SYDVKM. This CDR3 is 15 amino acids long. CDR3 nucleotide sequence: TGTGCCAGCAGCTCCGATAACCTAGGGCAAGAGACCCAGTACTTC. Its protein product is CASSSDNLGQETQYF.

This clonotype occurred many times. This chain uses TRBV12-3 or TRBV12-4 with TRBJ2-7, with 7 bases that match TRBD1. The CDR3 runs 16 residues. The ends lost 5 bases at V and 6 bases at J; junction bases unmatched: 16. CDR3 bases: TGTGCCAGCAGTCCCCCGTCCGGGACAGTGAACTCCGAGCAGTACTTC. Its translation: CASSPPSGTVNSEQYF.

The J gene is TRBJ2-1, the V gene TRBV2; 10 bases line up with TRBD2. With V trimmed by 3 bases and J by 9 bases, 8 bases remained unmatched. In germline, CDR1 is SNHLY, CDR2 FYNNEI. CDR3 length: 15 amino acids. The CDR3 nucleotides read TGTGCCAGCAGTGAGGAGCGGGGGGGGTGGGGTGAGCAGTTCTTC. Amino acids: CASSEERGGWGEQFF.

The chain combines TRBV28 with TRBJ2-7; no definite D call. Trimming took 3 bases from V and 7 from J, leaving 7 bases between them. The germline gives CDR1 MDHEN, CDR2 SYDVKM. The CDR3 has 11 residues. CDR3 amino acids: CASSLHLEQYF. The DNA of the CDR3 is TGTGCCAGCAGTTTGCACCTTGAGCAGTACTTC.

This clonotype was seen a handful of times. The chain joins TRBV18 to TRBJ2-5; a possible D gene is TRBD2 (6 bases). V lost 3 bases to trimming and J lost 7 bases, with 24 bases between them. The CDR3 is made up of 17 amino acids. Germline V gene data show CDR1 as KGHSH and CDR2 as LQKENI. The chain's CDR3 is CASSPRRGSSSIVTQYF. In nucleotides, the CDR3 is TGTGCCAGCTCACCCAGGAGGGGATCTAGCAGCATCGTGACCCAGTACTTC.

This clonotype has a count of ten or more. The V gene is TRBV6-4, the J gene TRBJ2-5, with TRBD2 matching 16 bases. Trimming took 6 bases from V and 5 from J; bases not matched to a gene: 12. Germline assignment: CDR1 MRHNA and CDR2 SNTAGT. This CDR3 is 18 amino acids long. CDR3 DNA sequence: TGTGCCAGCAGCGAAGGGACTAGCGGGAGGGCCGTGCTGGAGACCCAGTACTTC. Amino acids: CASSEGTSGRAVLETQYF.

This clonotype occurred many times. J is TRBJ1-3 and V is TRBV4-1, with D hard to call. There are 15 residues in the CDR3. Germline V gene data show CDR1 as MGHRA and CDR2 as YSYEKL. V gave up 0 bases and J gave up 2 bases, with 8 bases separating them. As DNA, the CDR3 is TGCGCCAGCAGCCAAGAACGGGTTGCTGGAAACACCATATATTTT. As protein: CASSQERVAGNTIYF.

Worth noting for this clonotype: With a much larger clone just one base away, this may be a read error. This chain connects TRBV12-3 or TRBV12-4 to TRBJ1-4, with a tentative D call TRBD1 (6 bases). Trimming removed 5 bases at V and 8 bases at J, with 18 bases between. The CDR3 extends over 15 amino acids. The CDR3 loop reads CASSLKRVRGEKLFF. DNA for the CDR3: TGTGCCAGCAGTCTCAAAAGGGTTAGGGGGGAAAAACTGTTTTTT.

This clonotype was counted at least ten times. This chain uses TRBV15 with TRBJ2-3; 10 bases align to TRBD2. The V segment lost 1 base and the J segment 5 bases; nucleotides outside the gene matches: 6. Germline CDR1 and CDR2: LNHNV and YYDKDF (reference sequence). CDR3 length: 16 residues. For the CDR3, the DNA is TGTGCCACCAGCAGAGCCCTAGCGGGAGCTGGAGATACGCAGTATTTT. Translating it yields CATSRALAGAGDTQYF.

This rearrangement joins TRBV6-1 to TRBJ2-3; D is unresolved. The V gene's germline CDR1 is MNHNS and CDR2 SASEGT. The CDR3 covers 15 residues. V was shortened by 9 bases and J by 0 bases, with 16 bases between the two germline ends. The CDR3 nucleotides are TGTGCCAGTTCCCCGGCGTCTACTAGCACAGATACGCAGTATTTT. Translation: CASSPASTSTDTQYF.

Of note for this clonotype: A read error likely explains this, since a far larger clone differs by one base. The chain has TRBV6-6 and TRBJ2-5; either TRBD1 or TRBD2 may supply D (5 bases each). The CDR3 length is 15 residues. V lost 0 bases and J lost 7, with 15 bases in between. The germline V gene has CDR1 MNHNY and CDR2 SVGAGI (reference sequence). CDR3 in amino acids: CASSYSSGGVGTQYF. CDR3 bases: TGTGCCAGCAGTTACTCCAGTGGGGGTGTGGGGACCCAGTACTTC.

This clonotype came up many times. The V gene is TRBV29-1, the J gene TRBJ1-2, with TRBD1 matching 10 bases. Germline CDR1 is SQVTM and CDR2 is ANQGSEA. The CDR3 has 13 residues. V gave up 5 bases and J gave up 7 bases; unmatched junction bases: 7. The CDR3 region is CSVTGTGEGGYTF. DNA for the CDR3: TGCAGCGTTACCGGGACAGGGGAGGGTGGCTACACCTTC.

This clonotype was counted ten times or more. The chain uses TRBV13 and TRBJ1-1, with D perhaps matching TRBD1 (6 bases). CDR1 and CDR2 from the germline V gene are PRHDT and FYEKMQ (reference sequence). Trimming took 5 bases from V and 5 from J, leaving 21 bases between them. This CDR3 comprises 16 residues. The CDR3 reads CASSLGQFPRGTEAFF. The CDR3 DNA reads TGTGCCAGCAGCCTTGGACAATTCCCCAGGGGTACTGAAGCTTTCTTT. The variable domain in full, with the rest retrieved from reference TRBV13 and TRBJ1-1, is AAGVIQSPRHLIKEKRETATLKCYPIPRHDTVYWYQQGPGQDPQFLISFYEKMQSDKGSIPDRFSAQQFSDYHSELNMSSLELGDSALYFCASSLGQFPRGTEAFFGQGTRLTVV.

This clonotype was seen a handful of times. The chain joins TRBV6-2 or TRBV6-3 to TRBJ2-7; tentative D call: TRBD1 (5 bases). The germline V gene has CDR1 MNHEY and CDR2 SVGEGT. The CDR3 is 13 amino acids. V lost 2 bases to trimming and J lost 1 base, with 6 bases between them. The CDR3 DNA sequence: TGTGCCAGCAGTTACGACAGTTCCTACGAGCAGTACGTC. This encodes CASSYDSSYEQYV.

This clonotype was counted at least ten times. The V and J genes are TRBV7-9 and TRBJ1-1; D ambiguous. V was cut by 2 bases and J by 1 base, with 11 bases left in between. This CDR3 region has 15 residues. Looked up from germline, CDR1 is SEHNR and CDR2 is FQNEAQ (reference sequence). In DNA, the CDR3 is TGTGCCAGCAGCTTAATTCAGGATCCGAACACTGAAGCTTTCTTT. Encoded protein: CASSLIQDPNTEAFF.

This clonotype was recorded many times. The V and J genes are TRBV9 and TRBJ2-5; 8 nucleotides match TRBD2. V trimming: 0 bases; J trimming: 1 base; junction bases outside the gene matches: 2. Germline lookup yields CDR1 SGDLS and CDR2 YYNGEE. The CDR3 has 15 residues. The CDR3 sequence: CASSVGLAIQETQYF. The CDR3 DNA is TGTGCCAGCAGCGTAGGACTAGCGATCCAAGAGACCCAGTACTTC.

Of note for this clonotype: A far larger clone is only one base removed, so a read error is likely. The V call is TRBV6-9, the J call TRBJ2-1; 10 bases line up with TRBD2. Germline V CDR1 and CDR2: MNHGY, SVAAGI. V shed 4 bases and J 1 base; nucleotides not matched to a gene: 7. The CDR3 consists of 17 residues. The CDR3 spells CASSLRPSGRSYNEQFF. CDR3 DNA sequence: TGTGCCAGCAGTTTACGTCCTAGCGGGAGATCCTACAATGAGCAGTTCTTC.

This clonotype was detected a few times. The chain links TRBV5-6 to TRBJ2-7; no clear D. Trimming left V 6 bases short and J 5 bases short, with 15 bases between. CDR3 length: 13 amino acids. The V gene's germline CDR1 is SGHDT and CDR2 YYEEEE. DNA of the CDR3: TGTGCCAGCACCCTCGGGCAAAGCGACGAGCAGTACTTC. It specifies CASTLGQSDEQYF.

Of note for this clonotype: A much larger clone is a single base away; this may be a read error. The V gene is TRBV30, the J gene TRBJ1-1; 7 positions agree with TRBD1. CDR1 is GTSNPN, CDR2 SVGIG, per germline (reference sequence). The V and J ends lost 3 bases and 4 bases, in that order; junction bases with no gene match: 5. The CDR3 sequence is 13 residues long. The CDR3, as DNA: TGTGCCTGGAGACAGGGGAAAGGCACTGAAGCTTTCTTT. Residues: CAWRQGKGTEAFF.

As concerns this clonotype: With a much larger clone just one base away, this may be a read error. The chain has TRBV28 and TRBJ1-1; the D gene is possibly TRBD1 (6 bases). The CDR3 runs 15 residues. Germline V CDR1 and CDR2: MDHEN, SYDVKM. The CDR3 region is CASSLALGQGTEDFF. In DNA, the CDR3 is TGTGCCAGCAGTTTAGCGTTAGGGCAGGGGACTGAAGATTTCTTT.

Turning to this clonotype: Given a much more abundant clone one base away, this may be a read error. The J gene is TRBJ1-4, the V gene TRBV19, with 7 positions matching TRBD1. Looked up from germline, CDR1 is LNHDA and CDR2 is SQIVND (reference sequence). The CDR3 is made up of 15 amino acids. Losses at the gene ends were 6 bases for V and 6 bases for J; bases not matched to a gene: 10. CDR3 sequence reads: CASSLNRGVYEKLFF. The CDR3 nucleotides are TGTGCCAGTAGCCTAAACAGGGGCGTTTATGAAAAACTGTTTTTT. The full variable domain, rest sourced from reference TRBV19 and TRBJ1-4, is DGGITQSPKYLFRKEGQNVTLSCEQNLNHDAMYWYRQDPGQGLRLIYYSQIVNDFQKGDIAEGYSVSREKKESFPLTVTSAQKNPTAFYLCASSLNRGVYEKLFFGSGTQLSVL.

The CDR3 DNA reads TGTGCCAGTAGTGACGGGACGGGGGTGACTGAAGCTTTCTTT. Its translation: CASSDGTGVTEAFF. V gene TRBV19 combines with J gene TRBJ1-1, with a possible D match to TRBD1 (5 bases). This CDR3 region has 14 residues. Germline V gene sequence: CDR1 LNHDA, CDR2 SQIVND (reference sequence). V was cut by 5 bases and J by 5 bases, with 15 bases left in between.

This clonotype was counted many times. The V call is TRBV2, the J call TRBJ2-3, with 8 positions matching TRBD1. The length of the CDR3 is 14 residues. V trimming: 7 bases; J trimming: 4 bases; junction bases outside the gene matches: 7. Looked up from germline, CDR1 is SNHLY and CDR2 is FYNNEI. The DNA of the CDR3 is TGTGCCAGCAATCTGGACAGGGACCCAGATACGCAGTATTTT. Translating gives CASNLDRDPDTQYF.

This clonotype was seen once. Since a far larger clone is one base different, this is likely a read error. V usage is TRBV6-9 and J usage is TRBJ2-3; unclear D gene. Per the germline V gene, CDR1 is MNHGY and CDR2 is SVAAGI. CDR3 size: 15 residues. V lost 3 bases, J lost 2 bases, and 12 bases lay in between. For the CDR3, the DNA is TGTGCCAGCAGTTACTCGAAAGGAATCACAGATACGCAGTATTTT. Translation gives CASSYSKGITDTQYF.

CDR3 residues: CATRDGGGSYEQYF. As DNA, the CDR3 is TGTGCCACCCGAGACGGGGGCGGGAGCTACGAGCAGTACTTC. This sequence joins TRBV27 and TRBJ2-7; maybe TRBD2 (7 bases). The CDR3 length is 14 residues. Germline-derived CDR1 and CDR2 are MNHEY and SMNVEV (reference sequence). The V end lost 10 bases, the J end lost 3 bases, and 19 bases lay between the germline ends.